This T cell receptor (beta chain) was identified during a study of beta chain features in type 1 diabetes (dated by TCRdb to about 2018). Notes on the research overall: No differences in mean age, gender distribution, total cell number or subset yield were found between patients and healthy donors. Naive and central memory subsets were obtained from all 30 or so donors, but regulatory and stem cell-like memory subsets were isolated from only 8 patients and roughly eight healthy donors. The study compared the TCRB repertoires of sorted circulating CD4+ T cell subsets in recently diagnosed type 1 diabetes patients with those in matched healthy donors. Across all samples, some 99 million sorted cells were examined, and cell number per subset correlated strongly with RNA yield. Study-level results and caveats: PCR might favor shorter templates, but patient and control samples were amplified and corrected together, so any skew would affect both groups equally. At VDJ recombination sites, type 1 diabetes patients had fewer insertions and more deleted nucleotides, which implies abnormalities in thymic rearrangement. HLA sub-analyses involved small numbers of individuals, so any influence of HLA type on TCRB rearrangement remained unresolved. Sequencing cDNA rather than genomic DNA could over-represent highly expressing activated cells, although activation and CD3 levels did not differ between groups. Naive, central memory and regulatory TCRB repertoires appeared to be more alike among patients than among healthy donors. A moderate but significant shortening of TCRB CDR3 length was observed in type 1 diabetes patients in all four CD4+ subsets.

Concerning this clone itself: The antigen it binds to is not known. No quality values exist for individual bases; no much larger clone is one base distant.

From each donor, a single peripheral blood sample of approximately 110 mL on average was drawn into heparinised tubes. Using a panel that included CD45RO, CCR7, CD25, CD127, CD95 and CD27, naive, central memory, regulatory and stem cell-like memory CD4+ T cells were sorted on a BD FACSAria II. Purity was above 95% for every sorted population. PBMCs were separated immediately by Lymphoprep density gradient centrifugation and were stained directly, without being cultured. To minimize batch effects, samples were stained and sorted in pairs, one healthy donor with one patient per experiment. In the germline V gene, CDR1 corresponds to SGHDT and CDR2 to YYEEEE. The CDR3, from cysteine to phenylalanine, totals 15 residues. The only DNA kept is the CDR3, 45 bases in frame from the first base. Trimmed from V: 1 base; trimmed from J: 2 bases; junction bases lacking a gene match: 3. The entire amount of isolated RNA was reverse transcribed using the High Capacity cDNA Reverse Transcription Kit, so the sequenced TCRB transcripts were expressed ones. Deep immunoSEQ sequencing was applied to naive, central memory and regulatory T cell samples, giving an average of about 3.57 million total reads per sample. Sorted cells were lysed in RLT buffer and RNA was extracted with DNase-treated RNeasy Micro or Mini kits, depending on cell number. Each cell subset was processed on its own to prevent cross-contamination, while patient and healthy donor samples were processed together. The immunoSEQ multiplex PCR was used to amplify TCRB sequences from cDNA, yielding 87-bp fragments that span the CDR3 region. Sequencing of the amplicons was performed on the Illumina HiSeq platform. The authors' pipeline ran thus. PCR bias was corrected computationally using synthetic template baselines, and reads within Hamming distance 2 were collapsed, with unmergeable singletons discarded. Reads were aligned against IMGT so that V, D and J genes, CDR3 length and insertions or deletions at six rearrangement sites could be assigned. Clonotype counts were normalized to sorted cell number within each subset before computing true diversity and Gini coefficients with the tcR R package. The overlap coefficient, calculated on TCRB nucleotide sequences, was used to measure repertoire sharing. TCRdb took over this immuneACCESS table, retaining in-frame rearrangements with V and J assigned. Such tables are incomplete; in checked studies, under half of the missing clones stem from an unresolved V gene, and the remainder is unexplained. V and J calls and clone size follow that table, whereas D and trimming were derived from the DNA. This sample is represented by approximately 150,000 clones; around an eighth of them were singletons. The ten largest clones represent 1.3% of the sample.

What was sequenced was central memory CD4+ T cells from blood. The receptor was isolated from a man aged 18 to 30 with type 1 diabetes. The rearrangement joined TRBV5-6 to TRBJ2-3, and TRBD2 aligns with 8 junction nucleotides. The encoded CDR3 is CASSLSGGFTDTQYF. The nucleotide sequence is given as TGTGCCAGCAGCTTGAGCGGGGGCTTCACAGATACGCAGTATTTT. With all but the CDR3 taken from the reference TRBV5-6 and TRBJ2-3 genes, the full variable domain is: DAGVTQSPTHLIKTRGQQVTLRCSPKSGHDTVSWYQQALGQGPQFIFQYYEEEERQRGNFPDRFSGHQFPNYSSELNVNALLLGDSALYLCASSLSGGFTDTQYFGPGTRLTVL.